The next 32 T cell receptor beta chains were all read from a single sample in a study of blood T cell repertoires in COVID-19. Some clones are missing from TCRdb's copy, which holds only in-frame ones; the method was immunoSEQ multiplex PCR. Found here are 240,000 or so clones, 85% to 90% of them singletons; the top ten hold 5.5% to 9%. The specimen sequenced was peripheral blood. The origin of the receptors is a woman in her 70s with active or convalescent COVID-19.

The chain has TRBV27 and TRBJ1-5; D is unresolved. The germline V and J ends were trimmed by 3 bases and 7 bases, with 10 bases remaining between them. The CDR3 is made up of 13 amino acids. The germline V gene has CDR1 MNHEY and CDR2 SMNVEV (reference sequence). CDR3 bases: TGTGCCAGCAGTTTGACTAGTACCCAGCCCCAGCATTTT. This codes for CASSLTSTQPQHF.

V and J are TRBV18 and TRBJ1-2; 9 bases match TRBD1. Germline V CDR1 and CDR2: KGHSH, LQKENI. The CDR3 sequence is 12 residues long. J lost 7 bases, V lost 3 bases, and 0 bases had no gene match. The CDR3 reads CASSPGQGGYTF. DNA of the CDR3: TGTGCCAGCTCACCGGGACAGGGTGGCTACACCTTC.

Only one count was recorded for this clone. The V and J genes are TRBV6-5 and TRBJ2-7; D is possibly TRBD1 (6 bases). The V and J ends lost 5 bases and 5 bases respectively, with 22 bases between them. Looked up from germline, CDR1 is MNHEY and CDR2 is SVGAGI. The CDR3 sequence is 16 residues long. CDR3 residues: CASSNWGTPSSHEQYF. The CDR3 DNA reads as TGTGCCAGCAGTAACTGGGGGACACCCTCGTCCCACGAGCAGTACTTC.

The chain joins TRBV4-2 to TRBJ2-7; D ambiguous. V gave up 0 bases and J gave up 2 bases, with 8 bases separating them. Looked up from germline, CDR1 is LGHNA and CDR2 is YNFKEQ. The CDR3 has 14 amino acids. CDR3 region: CASSQDPVTYEQYF. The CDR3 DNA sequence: TGTGCCAGCAGCCAAGATCCGGTTACCTACGAGCAGTACTTC.

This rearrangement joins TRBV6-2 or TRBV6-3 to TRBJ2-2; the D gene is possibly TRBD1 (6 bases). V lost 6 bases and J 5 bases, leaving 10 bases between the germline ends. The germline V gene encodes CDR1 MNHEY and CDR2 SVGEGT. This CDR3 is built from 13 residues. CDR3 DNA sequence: TGTGCCAGCAGCTCTACAGGGACCGGGGAGCTGTTTTTT. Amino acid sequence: CASSSTGTGELFF.

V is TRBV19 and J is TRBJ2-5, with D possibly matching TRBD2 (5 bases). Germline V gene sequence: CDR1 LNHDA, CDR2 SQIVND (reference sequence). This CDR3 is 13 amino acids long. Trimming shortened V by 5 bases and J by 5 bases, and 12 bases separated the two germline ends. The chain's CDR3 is CASSVGRGETQYF. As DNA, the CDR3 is TGTGCCAGTAGTGTTGGGCGAGGGGAGACCCAGTACTTC.

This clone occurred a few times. CDR3 coding DNA: TGTGCCACCAGCAGGGGGACTTTATATGGCTACACCTTC. Protein product: CATSRGTLYGYTF. The J gene is TRBJ1-2, the V gene TRBV24-1; 7 bases line up with TRBD1. The trim removed 7 bases at V and 5 bases at J, leaving 6 bases unmatched. The V gene's germline CDR1 is KGHDR and CDR2 SFDVKD. CDR3 length equals 13 residues.

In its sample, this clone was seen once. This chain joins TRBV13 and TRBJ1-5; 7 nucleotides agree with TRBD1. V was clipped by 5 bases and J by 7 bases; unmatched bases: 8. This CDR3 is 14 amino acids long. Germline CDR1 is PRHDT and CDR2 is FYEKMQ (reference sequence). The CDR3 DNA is TGTGCCAGCAGCATTAGGACAGGAAGACAGCCCCAGCATTTT. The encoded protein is CASSIRTGRQPQHF.

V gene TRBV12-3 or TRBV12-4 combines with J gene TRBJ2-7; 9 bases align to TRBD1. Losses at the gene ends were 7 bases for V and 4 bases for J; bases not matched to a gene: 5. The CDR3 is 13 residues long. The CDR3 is CASTYGQGYEQYF. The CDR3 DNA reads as TGTGCCAGCACTTATGGACAGGGGTACGAGCAGTACTTC.

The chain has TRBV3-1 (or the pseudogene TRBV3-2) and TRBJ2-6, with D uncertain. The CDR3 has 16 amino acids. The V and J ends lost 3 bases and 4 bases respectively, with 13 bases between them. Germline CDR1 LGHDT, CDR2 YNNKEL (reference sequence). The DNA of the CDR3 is TGTGCCAGCAGCCATAATGTGGGCTCGGGGGCCAACGTCCTGACTTTC. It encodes CASSHNVGSGANVLTF.

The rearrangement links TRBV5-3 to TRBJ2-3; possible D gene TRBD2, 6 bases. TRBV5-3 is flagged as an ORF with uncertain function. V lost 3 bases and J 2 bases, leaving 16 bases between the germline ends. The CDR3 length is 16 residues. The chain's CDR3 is CARSWSGEEDTDTQYF. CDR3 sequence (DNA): TGTGCCAGAAGCTGGAGTGGGGAGGAGGACACAGATACGCAGTATTTT.

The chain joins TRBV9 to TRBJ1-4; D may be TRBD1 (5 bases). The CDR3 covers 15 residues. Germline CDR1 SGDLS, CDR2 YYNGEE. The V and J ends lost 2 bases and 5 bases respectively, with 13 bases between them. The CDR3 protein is CASSVGQRENEKLFF. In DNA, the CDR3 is TGTGCCAGCAGCGTGGGGCAGCGGGAGAATGAAAAACTGTTTTTT.

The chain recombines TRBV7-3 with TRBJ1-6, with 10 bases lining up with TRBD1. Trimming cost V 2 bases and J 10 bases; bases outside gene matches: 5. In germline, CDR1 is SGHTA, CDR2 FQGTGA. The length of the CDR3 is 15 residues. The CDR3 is CASSLQGQGTSPLHF. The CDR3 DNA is TGTGCCAGCAGCTTACAGGGACAGGGGACCTCACCCCTCCACTTT.

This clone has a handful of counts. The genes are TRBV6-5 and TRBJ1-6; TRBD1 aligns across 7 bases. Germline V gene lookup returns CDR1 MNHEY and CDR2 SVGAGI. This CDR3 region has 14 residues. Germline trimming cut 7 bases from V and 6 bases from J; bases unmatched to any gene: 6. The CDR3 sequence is CASITNRGNSPLHF. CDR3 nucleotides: TGTGCCAGCATCACCAACAGGGGTAATTCACCCCTCCACTTT.

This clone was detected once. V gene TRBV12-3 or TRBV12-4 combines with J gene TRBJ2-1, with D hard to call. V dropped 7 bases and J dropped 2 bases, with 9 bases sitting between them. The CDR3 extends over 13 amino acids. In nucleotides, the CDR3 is TGTGCCAGCAACCTCGAGACCTACAATGAGCAGTTCTTC. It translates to CASNLETYNEQFF.

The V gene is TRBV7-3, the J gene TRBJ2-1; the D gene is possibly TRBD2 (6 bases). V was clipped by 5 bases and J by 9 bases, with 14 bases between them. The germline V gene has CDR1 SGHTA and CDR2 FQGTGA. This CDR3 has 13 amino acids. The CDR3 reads CASSQGGPGEQFF. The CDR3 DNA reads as TGTGCCAGCAGCCAAGGAGGGCCTGGTGAGCAGTTCTTC.

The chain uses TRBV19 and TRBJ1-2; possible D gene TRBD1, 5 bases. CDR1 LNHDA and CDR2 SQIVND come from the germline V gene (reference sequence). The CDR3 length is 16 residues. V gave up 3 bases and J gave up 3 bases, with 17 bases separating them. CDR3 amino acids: CASSMTLQGVDYGYTF. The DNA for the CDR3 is TGTGCCAGTAGTATGACCTTACAAGGGGTGGACTATGGCTACACCTTC.

CDR3 coding DNA: TGTGCCAGCTCAGCCGGGCCTCAGGGGAACACTGAAGCTTTCTTT. Residues: CASSAGPQGNTEAFF. The chain combines TRBV18 with TRBJ1-1; D perhaps matches TRBD1 (5 bases). The V gene lost 5 bases and the J gene lost 1 base, with 14 bases spanning the gap. From germline, CDR1 is KGHSH and CDR2 LQKENI. The CDR3 spans 15 residues.

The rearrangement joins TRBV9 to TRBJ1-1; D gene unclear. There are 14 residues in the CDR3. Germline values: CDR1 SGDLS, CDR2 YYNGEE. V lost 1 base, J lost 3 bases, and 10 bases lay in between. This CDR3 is CASSVRSEDTEAFF. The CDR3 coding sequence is TGTGCCAGCAGCGTAAGGTCGGAGGACACTGAAGCTTTCTTT.

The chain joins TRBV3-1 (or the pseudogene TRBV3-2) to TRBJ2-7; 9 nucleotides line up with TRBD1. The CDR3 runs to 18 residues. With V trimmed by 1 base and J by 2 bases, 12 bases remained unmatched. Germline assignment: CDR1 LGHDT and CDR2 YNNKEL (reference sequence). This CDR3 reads CASSQVGGRGQGPYEQYF. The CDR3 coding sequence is TGTGCCAGCAGCCAAGTTGGTGGCCGGGGACAGGGTCCCTACGAGCAGTACTTC.

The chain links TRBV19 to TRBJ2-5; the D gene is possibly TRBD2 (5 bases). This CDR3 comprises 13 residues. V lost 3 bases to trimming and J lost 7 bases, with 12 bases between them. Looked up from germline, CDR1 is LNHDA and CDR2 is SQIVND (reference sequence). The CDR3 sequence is CASSILEGGTQYF. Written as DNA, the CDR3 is TGTGCCAGTAGTATTTTAGAGGGCGGGACCCAGTACTTC.

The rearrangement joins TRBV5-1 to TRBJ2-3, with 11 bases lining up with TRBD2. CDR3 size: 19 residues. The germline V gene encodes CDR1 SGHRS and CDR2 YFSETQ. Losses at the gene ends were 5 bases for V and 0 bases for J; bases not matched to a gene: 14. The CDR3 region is CASSPEGGTSGLSTDTQYF. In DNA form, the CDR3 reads TGCGCCAGCAGTCCCGAGGGTGGGACTAGCGGTCTCAGCACAGATACGCAGTATTTT.

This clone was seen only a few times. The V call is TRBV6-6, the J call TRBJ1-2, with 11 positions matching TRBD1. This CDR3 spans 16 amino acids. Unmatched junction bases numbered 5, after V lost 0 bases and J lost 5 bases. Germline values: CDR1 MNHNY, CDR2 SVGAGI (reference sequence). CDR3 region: CASSYSRTGGAYGYTF. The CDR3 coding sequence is TGTGCCAGCAGTTACTCAAGGACAGGGGGCGCTTATGGCTACACCTTC.

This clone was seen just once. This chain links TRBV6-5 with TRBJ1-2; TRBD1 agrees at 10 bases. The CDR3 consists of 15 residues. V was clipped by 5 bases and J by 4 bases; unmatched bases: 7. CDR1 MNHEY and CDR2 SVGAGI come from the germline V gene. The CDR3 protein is CASSLRDRGGYGYTF. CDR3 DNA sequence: TGTGCCAGCAGTCTCCGGGACAGGGGTGGCTATGGCTACACCTTC.

As DNA, the CDR3 is TGTGCCAGCAGCCAAGACCGTCTTACTGAAGCTTTCTTT. Residues: CASSQDRLTEAFF. V usage is TRBV3-1 (or the pseudogene TRBV3-2) and J usage is TRBJ1-1, with D uncertain. Between the trimmed V and J ends, which lost 0 bases and 5 bases, there was a span of 7 bases. This CDR3 region has 13 residues. Germline V gene lookup returns CDR1 LGHDT and CDR2 YNNKEL (reference sequence).

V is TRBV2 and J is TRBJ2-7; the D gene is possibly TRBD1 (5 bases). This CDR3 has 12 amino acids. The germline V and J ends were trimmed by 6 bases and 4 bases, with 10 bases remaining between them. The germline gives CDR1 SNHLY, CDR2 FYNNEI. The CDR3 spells CASRDNGYEQYF. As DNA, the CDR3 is TGTGCCAGCAGGGACAACGGGTACGAGCAGTACTTC.

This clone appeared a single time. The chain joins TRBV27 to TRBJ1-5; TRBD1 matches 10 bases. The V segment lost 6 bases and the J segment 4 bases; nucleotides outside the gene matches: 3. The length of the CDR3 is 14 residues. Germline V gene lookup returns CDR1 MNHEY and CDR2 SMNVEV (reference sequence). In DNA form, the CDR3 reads TGTGCCAGCAGCCTGGACAGGGGGAATCAGCCCCAGCATTTT. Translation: CASSLDRGNQPQHF.

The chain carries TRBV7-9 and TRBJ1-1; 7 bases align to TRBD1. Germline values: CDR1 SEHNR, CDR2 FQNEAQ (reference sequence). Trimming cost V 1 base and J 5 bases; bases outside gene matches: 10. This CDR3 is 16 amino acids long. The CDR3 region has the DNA TGTGCCAGCAGCTTAGATTGGGGACAGCGGGAGACTGAAGCTTTCTTT. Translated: CASSLDWGQRETEAFF.

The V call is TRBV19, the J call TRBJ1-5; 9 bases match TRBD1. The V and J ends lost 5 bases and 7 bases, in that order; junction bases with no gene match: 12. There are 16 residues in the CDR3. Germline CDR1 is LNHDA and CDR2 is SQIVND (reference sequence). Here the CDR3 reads CASSSRTGGRGQPQHF. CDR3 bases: TGTGCCAGTAGTTCTCGAACAGGGGGCAGGGGGCAGCCCCAGCATTTT.

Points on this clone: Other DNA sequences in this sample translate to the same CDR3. CDR3 residues: CASSRTANTEAFF. CDR3 nucleotides: TGTGCCAGCAGTCGGACAGCGAACACTGAAGCTTTCTTT. The V call is TRBV12-3 or TRBV12-4, the J call TRBJ1-1; TRBD1 might be the D (6 bases). The CDR3 loop spans 13 amino acids. Between the trimmed V and J ends, which lost 5 bases and 1 base, there was a span of 8 bases.

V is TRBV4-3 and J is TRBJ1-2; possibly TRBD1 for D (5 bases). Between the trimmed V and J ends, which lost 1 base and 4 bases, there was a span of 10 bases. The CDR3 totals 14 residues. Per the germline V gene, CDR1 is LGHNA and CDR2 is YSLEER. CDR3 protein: CASSQAVGGYGYTF. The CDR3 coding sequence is TGCGCCAGCAGCCAAGCAGTGGGGGGCTATGGCTACACCTTC.

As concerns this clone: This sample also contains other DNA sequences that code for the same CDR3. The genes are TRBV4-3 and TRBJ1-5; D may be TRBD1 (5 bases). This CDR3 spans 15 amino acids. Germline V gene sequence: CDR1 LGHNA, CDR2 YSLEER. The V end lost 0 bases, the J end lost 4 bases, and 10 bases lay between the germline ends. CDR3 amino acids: CASSQDRGINQPQHF. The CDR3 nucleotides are TGCGCCAGCAGCCAAGATAGGGGTATAAATCAGCCCCAGCATTTT.